These T cell receptor beta chains were read from a single sample in a study of radiotherapy plus CTLA-4 blockade in lung cancer. The assay was immunoSEQ multiplex PCR, and TCRdb's table has in-frame clones only and misses some. The data hold 62,000 or so clones, with less than 80% observed a single time. Specimen: peripheral blood, collected from a patient treated with radiotherapy plus ipilimumab. These receptors all come from a human donor with non-small cell lung cancer who had a complete response to radiotherapy plus ipilimumab. CDR3s include the opening cysteine and the closing phenylalanine or tryptophan. The order of the fields is CDR3 DNA, CDR3 protein, V gene, D gene, J gene, clone size. A D gene is named only where the DNA matches it firmly. Only part of the rows carry a size: once, few, many, or a class if the clone is expanded.

TGTGCCATCAGTGCCGGGACAGGGGCAATGAACACTGAAGCTTTCTTT CAISAGTGAMNTEAFF TRBV10-3 TRBD1 TRBJ1-1 few
TGTGCCATCAGTTCCAGGGGCGTAGCTTTCTTT CAISSRGVAFF TRBV10-3 NA TRBJ1-1 NA
TGTGCCAGTAGTGGCAAACACCTAAAACTGTTTTTT CASSGKHLKLFF TRBV19 NA TRBJ1-4 few
TGTGCCAGCAGTTTTGGGCAGCGGAATCAGCCCCAGCATTTT CASSFGQRNQPQHF TRBV27 NA TRBJ1-5 NA
TGTGCCAGCAGCAGAGAGAAGGGGACTGGCTACACCTTC CASSREKGTGYTF TRBV11-3 NA TRBJ1-2 NA
TGTGCCAGTAGTATAAGCCGGGGGGCCTACAATGAGCAGTTCTTC CASSISRGAYNEQFF TRBV19 TRBD2 TRBJ2-1 few
TGTGCCAGCTCACCATCCATTGCGGGCGAGGGCACTGAAGCTTTCTTT CASSPSIAGEGTEAFF TRBV18 NA TRBJ1-1 few
TGCGCCAGCAACGGGGGCAAGGCCGGGGAGCTGTTTTTT CASNGGKAGELFF TRBV5-1 NA TRBJ2-2 NA
TGTGCCAGCAGCGAGATGCCGGGACAGGGGGCGGCCTATGGCTACACCTTC CASSEMPGQGAAYGYTF TRBV7-2 TRBD1 TRBJ1-2 NA
TGTGCCAGCAGCTTAGTGCTAGCGACTACCGGGGAGCTGTTTTTT CASSLVLATTGELFF TRBV11-2 NA TRBJ2-2 once
TGTGCCAGCAGTCTCCGTGGGGGCCGCAATCAGCCCCAGCATTTT CASSLRGGRNQPQHF TRBV6-4 NA TRBJ1-5 few
TGTGCCAGCAGCTTAAGAGGGGCGGGGGGCACCGGGGAGCTGTTTTTT CASSLRGAGGTGELFF TRBV7-2 TRBD2 TRBJ2-2 NA
TGTGCCAGCTCACCAGCCACGACAGGAACCTACGAGCAGTACTTC CASSPATTGTYEQYF TRBV18 NA TRBJ2-7 few
TGTGCCAGCAGTCGAAGACAGGGGGCCCCAGCTAACTATGGCTACACCTTC CASSRRQGAPANYGYTF TRBV2 TRBD1 TRBJ1-2 NA
TGTGCCAGCTCACTAGCGGGAGGGATGGGGAATGAGCAGTTCTTC CASSLAGGMGNEQFF TRBV6-1 TRBD2 TRBJ2-1 NA
TGTGCCAGCAGTTCTGCTAGCGGCTCCACAGATACGCAGTATTTT CASSSASGSTDTQYF TRBV5-4 TRBD2 TRBJ2-3 NA
TGTGCCAGCAGCTTAATGCTGGGTGTCTATGAAAAACTGTTTTTT CASSLMLGVYEKLFF TRBV7-9 NA TRBJ1-4 few
TGTGCCAGCAGCCCGTATCTCCGCACAGATACGCAGTATTTT CASSPYLRTDTQYF TRBV7-2 NA TRBJ2-3 NA
TGTGCCAGCAGCTTAGCGATTACAGGGAGCGAGCAGTACTTC CASSLAITGSEQYF TRBV7-9 NA TRBJ2-7 NA
TGCAGCGCCAGGGGGGACAGGGGGCGGCTTGCCTATGGCTACACCTTC CSARGDRGRLAYGYTF TRBV29-1 TRBD1 TRBJ1-2 NA
TGTGCCAGCCAGGGACAGCTCGGTGACTACGAGCAGTACTTC CASQGQLGDYEQYF TRBV14 TRBD1 TRBJ2-7 once
TGTGCCAGCAGTTGGACAGCTAGCACAGATACGCAGTATTTT CASSWTASTDTQYF TRBV28 NA TRBJ2-3 NA
TGTGCCAGCAGCCGAGCAAGTGGCTACACCTTC CASSRASGYTF TRBV7-9 NA TRBJ1-2 NA
TGTGCCTGGAGTGCAGACAGTTATGGCTACACCTTC CAWSADSYGYTF TRBV30 NA TRBJ1-2 NA
TGTGCCAGCAGCCAGGCAGGGGGCTCTGGGTATGGCTACACCTTC CASSQAGGSGYGYTF TRBV7-9 TRBD1 TRBJ1-2 NA
TGTGCCACCAGCACATCAGGGGATGGCTACACCTTC CATSTSGDGYTF TRBV15 NA TRBJ1-2 NA
TGTGCCAGCAGCGCCAGACAGGGGTCCGGGGAGCTGTTTTTT CASSARQGSGELFF TRBV7-2 TRBD1 TRBJ2-2 few
TGTGCCAGCTCACCTGGGACAGGGGCCCTTGAGCAGTTCTTC CASSPGTGALEQFF TRBV18 TRBD1 TRBJ2-1 few
TGTGCCAGCAGCTTAGGGGGGGGCTACCCGCCCGATGAGCAGTTCTTC CASSLGGGYPPDEQFF TRBV7-9 NA TRBJ2-1 NA
TGTGCCAGCAGCTCCTTCGGTGAGACCGGGGAGCTGTTTTTT CASSSFGETGELFF TRBV7-6 NA TRBJ2-2 NA
TGTGCCAGCAGCTTAGGGACGGTCCGGACCTACAATGAGCAGTTCTTC CASSLGTVRTYNEQFF TRBV7-2 NA TRBJ2-1 NA
TGTGCCAGCAGTTCCACCGGGGCGGACTATGGCTACACCTTC CASSSTGADYGYTF TRBV27 NA TRBJ1-2 few
TGTGCCAGCAGCTCGTTAGGACTAGCGGGATATGAGCAGTTCTTC CASSSLGLAGYEQFF TRBV5-8 TRBD2 TRBJ2-1 NA
TGTGCCAGCAGCCCTCCACATAGATTAGGTGGAGAGACCCAGTACTTC CASSPPHRLGGETQYF TRBV7-9 NA TRBJ2-5 few
TGTGCCAGCAGCCAAGAATTGGGGACCTACAATGAGCAGTTCTTC CASSQELGTYNEQFF TRBV14 NA TRBJ2-1 NA
TGTGCTAGCAGCTCGAACACCGGGGAGCTGTTTTTT CASSSNTGELFF TRBV7-7 NA TRBJ2-2 once
TGTGCCAGCAGCTTGCCAGGGTACTATGGCTACACCTTC CASSLPGYYGYTF TRBV7-6 NA TRBJ1-2 NA
TGCGCCAGCAGCCAAGGGTTTCCGGGGGCGCGTCAGCCCCAGCATTTT CASSQGFPGARQPQHF TRBV4-1 NA TRBJ1-5 NA
TGTGCCAGCAGCTTGGTGGGGGCAGGGAACTATGGCTACACCTTC CASSLVGAGNYGYTF TRBV5-6 NA TRBJ1-2 NA
TGTGCCAGCAGCTTAGTTGCGGGGTTTGATACGCAGTATTTT CASSLVAGFDTQYF TRBV7-2 NA TRBJ2-3 NA
TGCGCCAGCAGCTTTGCCACCGGGGCAAACACTGAAGCTTTCTTT CASSFATGANTEAFF TRBV5-1 NA TRBJ1-1 NA
TGTGCCAGCACCGAACAGGGGGGGAATTCACCCCTCCACTTT CASTEQGGNSPLHF TRBV18 TRBD1 TRBJ1-6 NA
TGTGCCAGCACACTTACAGGGGGCGTAGGTCAGCCCCAGCATTTT CASTLTGGVGQPQHF TRBV6-1 TRBD1 TRBJ1-5 NA